The source of this T cell receptor beta chain is a study of blood T cell repertoires in COVID-19. Background on the study: The samples span acute and convalescent COVID-19 from the United States, Italy and Spain. Sample material is recorded as cDNA or gDNA derived from T cells, B-cell-depleted T cells, or PBMCs.

The method was immunoSEQ multiplex PCR; TCRdb's version includes in-frame clones alone and lacks a portion of them. The table lists roughly 330,000 clones, approximately 88% of them singletons. The material sequenced was peripheral blood. The source of this sequence is a man aged 18 to 35 who had recovered from COVID-19.

The CDR3 spells CASSGDKGNQPQHF. CDR3 DNA: TGTGCCAGCAGCGGGGACAAGGGCAATCAGCCCCAGCATTTT. V and J are TRBV2 and TRBJ1-5, with D possibly TRBD1 on 6 matching bases. The CDR3 has 14 residues. With 6 bases removed from V and 2 bases from J, the gap between germline ends came to 11 bases. Germline V gene lookup returns CDR1 SNHLY and CDR2 FYNNEI.